This T cell receptor beta chain was sequenced in a study of cytomegalovirus exposure and HLA in healthy donors. Study information: Unique TCRs from HLA-typed donors, around 79 million of them, were held in an early data release. Under 90% of some 390 genotyped donors fell in the Caucasian-associated ancestry cluster. Overall study findings and caveats: Only CMV serostatus was available as immune exposure information. What a later analysis showed was that several of the most significant clusters appeared linked to common viral pathogens.

CDR1 and CDR2 (germline): SGDLS, YYNGEE. The V gene end was trimmed by 0 bases and the J gene end by 0 bases; junction bases not matched to a gene: 12. This CDR3 is 20 amino acids long. PCR employed 60 Vbeta and 13 Jbeta primers. Profiled with immunoSEQ multiplex PCR; TCRdb holds only in-frame clones, not every one. This table lists just under 90,000 clones. A word on this clone: Its antigen is not known.

The sample comprised PBMCs. The V gene is TRBV9, the J gene TRBJ2-6; 7 positions match TRBD1. The source is a girl between 10 and 17 years old in good health and CMV-seropositive. The CDR3 here is CASSVVERQGLSSGANVLTF. The CDR3 DNA is TGTGCCAGCAGCGTAGTGGAGAGACAGGGTCTAAGCTCTGGGGCCAACGTCCTGACTTTC.